What follows describes a single T cell receptor beta chain. The specificity of this receptor is unknown. Per-base qualities were not stored, and no clone one base away is much larger. The data were taken from a study of blood T cell repertoires in COVID-19 (TCRdb year 2020). With respect to the entire study: Collaborator samples came from the United States, Italy and Spain and covered acute and convalescent phases of COVID-19. Subjects who had been exposed to COVID-19, were actively infected with it, or had recovered from it provided the deeply sampled blood TCRbeta repertoires that made up the dataset. The repertoires were released in a freely available public database meant as a resource for research on the immune response to SARS-CoV-2. Samples were obtained from the ongoing ImmuneRACE study (first 160 participants) and from over a thousand subjects provided by 6 global collaborators. The prospective study material was composed of cDNA or gDNA derived from T cells, B-cell-depleted T cells, or PBMCs. Sample metadata almost always included a de-identified subject ID, COVID-19 status, age in years and sex. Where HLA class I and class II types were available, the types were taken from metadata supplied by the sample provider, not from assay-based typing. The research as a whole found: The amount of clinical and demographic metadata varied by source and participant and was provided uncurated.

TCRbeta CDR3 regions were amplified from genomic DNA by means of the immunoSEQ Assay, a bias-controlled multiplex PCR. The paper's processing steps were these. The number of nucleated cells in each sample was estimated from the amplification of reference gene primers within the assay. To quantify the absolute abundance of each unique TCRbeta CDR3 rearrangement, sequence reads were collapsed and filtered. For each sample, productive Simpson clonality was calculated as the square root of Simpson's diversity index across productive rearrangements. What TCRdb holds here is the immuneACCESS table cut down to in-frame rearrangements. Part of the clones is not present; checked against another copy, under half of the missing clones reflect an unresolved V gene, and the others are unexplained. The V and J calls and clone size are taken from that table; D and trimming were inferred from the DNA. Present in this sample are 77,000 or so clones, 65% to 90% of which were seen just once. The ten largest clones represent approximately 6.9% of the sample.

In Seattle, one collaborating source enrolled patients while the infection was active and tracked those patients longitudinally over the course of disease. Each collaborating institution followed its own protocols to collect whole blood in K2EDTA tubes. For TCRbeta analysis, collaborators shipped samples in one of three forms: frozen whole blood, isolated PBMCs, or DNA extracted from either of those sample types. The TCR sequence derives from a man aged 25 to 40 with COVID-19, enrolled during active disease. Sequencing input: peripheral blood.

The CDR3 in this case is CATSRASYEQYF. Here is the DNA: TGTGCCACCAGCAGGGCCTCGTACGAGCAGTACTTC. The chain is encoded by TRBV15 joined to TRBJ2-7; the D gene identity is not certain. The germline V gene (reference sequence) specifies LNHNV as CDR1 and YYDKDF as CDR2. The V and J ends are trimmed by 3 bases and 4 bases, leaving 7 bases between them. The CDR3, from cysteine to phenylalanine, totals 12 residues. Of the read, only the CDR3 DNA is kept; its 36 bases are in frame from base 1.